These 4 T cell receptor beta chains were all obtained from the same sample, sequenced in a study of T cell changes during pregnancy in multiple sclerosis. Produced via immunoSEQ multiplex PCR; TCRdb's table is partial and in-frame only. In the table there are over 70,000 clones, approximately 89% of which are singletons. Sequencing used peripheral blood, obtained in the first trimester of pregnancy. The receptors stem from a female donor in good health, enrolled as a control in a pregnancy study.

This clone was found once. V usage is TRBV5-1 and J usage is TRBJ1-4, with D unresolved. The V and J ends lost 5 bases and 6 bases respectively, with 5 bases between them. CDR1 and CDR2 (germline): SGHRS, YFSETQ. This CDR3 spans 11 amino acids. The DNA for the CDR3 is TGCGCCAGCAGAACGGATGAAAAACTGTTTTTT. Translation gives CASRTDEKLFF.

V is TRBV28 and J is TRBJ2-1, with TRBD2 matching over 11 bases. This CDR3 has 17 residues. CDR1 and CDR2 from the germline V gene are MDHEN and SYDVKM. V gave up 6 bases and J gave up 10 bases; unmatched junction bases: 17. CDR3 DNA sequence: TGTGCCAGCAGCCGCGGGGGTAGCGGGGGGGGGAGGAACGAGCAGTTCTTC. It specifies CASSRGGSGGGRNEQFF. Drawing the rest from reference TRBV28 and TRBJ2-1, the complete variable domain is DVKVTQSSRYLVKRTGEKVFLECVQDMDHENMFWYRQDPGLGLRLIYFSYDVKMKEKGDIPEGYSVSREKKERFSLILESASTNQTSMYLCASSRGGSGGGRNEQFFGPGTRLTVL.

The genes are TRBV9 and TRBJ2-1, with 8 bases aligning to TRBD2. J gave up 8 bases and V 0 bases, and 7 bases lay outside the gene matches. This CDR3 contains 15 residues. Germline V gene data show CDR1 as SGDLS and CDR2 as YYNGEE. CDR3 residues: CASSVGGGPIYEQFF. As DNA, the CDR3 is TGTGCCAGCAGCGTAGGCGGGGGGCCAATCTATGAGCAGTTCTTC.

The chain is built from TRBV29-1 and TRBJ2-2; TRBD2 aligns across 8 bases. Germline CDR1 is SQVTM and CDR2 is ANQGSEA. J lost 9 bases, V lost 4 bases, and 7 bases had no gene match. The CDR3 contains 13 residues. The CDR3 nucleotides read TGCAGCGTTGCTTTCGGGGGGGGCAGGGAGCTGTTTTTT. Its protein is CSVAFGGGRELFF.